This TCR beta chain was observed in a study of cytomegalovirus exposure and HLA in healthy donors. About the research overall: Among the approximately 400 genotyped donors, 70% to 85% were placed in the Caucasian-associated ancestry cluster. The study, taken as a whole, reports: Most subjects had HLA-A and HLA-B alleles reportedly predicted accurately by TCR beta sequences.

There are a few counts of this clone. Its antigen is undetermined. The primer mix had 60 Vbeta and 13 Jbeta primers. Libraries were prepared by immunoSEQ multiplex PCR; TCRdb keeps only in-frame clonotypes and omits some of them. The sample includes 95,000 to 150,000 clones, under 85% of them seen just once. Germline V gene data show CDR1 as LNHDA and CDR2 as SQIVND (reference sequence). V lost 2 bases and J lost 1, with 14 bases in between. This CDR3 comprises 16 residues. The rearrangement joins TRBV19 to TRBJ1-1; D possibly corresponds to TRBD1 (5 bases). Specimen: PBMCs. The TCR was taken from a woman aged 45-65 years in good health and CMV-seropositive. CDR3 DNA: TGTGCCAGTAGTATAAGGGGTAGGCTATCGAACACTGAAGCTTTCTTT. Its translation: CASSIRGRLSNTEAFF.